This T cell receptor (beta chain) was identified during a study of blood T cell repertoires in COVID-19. The overall study: The United States, Italy and Spain supplied acute and convalescent COVID-19 samples. PBMCs, B-cell-depleted T cells, or T cells were the source of the cDNA or gDNA that made up the material.

Trimming cost V 5 bases and J 0 bases, with 14 bases left between them. CDR1 is KGHSH and CDR2 is LQKENI in the germline V gene. The CDR3 loop spans 16 amino acids. As handled by the study authors: Estimates of nucleated cell counts were drawn from the amplification of reference gene primers. Repertoires were generated with immunoSEQ multiplex PCR, while TCRdb's copy carries only in-frame clones and drops some. V and J calls and clone size are those listed in that table; D and trimming were worked out from the DNA. The sample consists of roughly 80,000 clones, around 83% of them appearing once. The chain has TRBV18 and TRBJ1-5, with TRBD1 as a possible D gene (6 bases). This TCR was recovered from a human donor in a cohort sampled during active COVID-19. Material for sequencing was peripheral blood. The CDR3 spells CASSAGTQVSNQPQHF. As DNA, the CDR3 is TGTGCCAGCTCAGCCGGGACACAGGTTAGCAATCAGCCCCAGCATTTT.